The clone carrying this T cell receptor (beta chain) was observed a few times. What it recognizes is unknown. This CDR3 spans 16 amino acids. V was clipped by 3 bases and J by 4 bases, with 18 bases between them. Germline lookup yields CDR1 LGHNT and CDR2 FRNRAP. The data originate from a study of T cell responses to AZD1222 COVID-19 vaccine. Points from the study as a whole: Only after the peak T cell response were repertoires sampled. Of spike-specific TCRs, nearly half reportedly target regions left unmutated in variants. In a largely white British group with more females than males, clonal diversity was possibly underestimated.

Method: immunoSEQ multiplex PCR; TCRdb's copy keeps in-frame clones and lacks some. The data hold 95,000 to 100,000 clones, with 80% to 90% observed a single time. The V call is TRBV12-5, the J call TRBJ1-1; D unclear. The source of this sequence is an adult in good health. The specimen comprised peripheral blood, sampled on day 0 of AZD1222 vaccination. The CDR3 bases are TGTGCTAGTGGTTTCAGCGACCGGGCTTGGGGCACTGAAGCTTTCTTT. It translates to CASGFSDRAWGTEAFF. Filled out from reference TRBV12-5 and TRBJ1-1, the complete variable domain reads DARVTQTPRHKVTEMGQEVTMRCQPILGHNTVFWYRQTMMQGLELLAYFRNRAPLDDSGMPKDRFSAEMPDATLATLKIQPSEPRDSAVYFCASGFSDRAWGTEAFFGQGTRLTVV.